The present T cell receptor (beta chain) was sequenced within a study of blood T cell repertoires in COVID-19. Overall study: Some COVID-19 samples were acute and others convalescent; all came from the United States, Italy and Spain. The cDNA or gDNA used as material had been derived from T cells, B-cell-depleted T cells, or PBMCs.

Measured with immunoSEQ multiplex PCR; TCRdb has only the in-frame clones, and not every one. Of 300,000 or so clones in the sample, roughly 90% were seen once. Per germline, CDR1 MNHEY and CDR2 SVGAGI. V lost 6 bases to trimming and J lost 5 bases; unmatched junction nucleotides: 5. CDR3 length: 14 residues. The chain couples TRBV6-5 to TRBJ2-2, with 8 bases identical to TRBD1. The sequence was obtained from a man aged 18 to 29 who had recovered from COVID-19. Sample: peripheral blood. DNA for the CDR3: TGTGCCAGCAGAGACAGGGGTCCAACCGGGGAGCTGTTTTTT. Encoded protein: CASRDRGPTGELFF.